The rows below give T cell receptor beta chains drawn from one sample of a study of blood T cells in healthy people across ages. TCRdb passed the 5' RACE reads through MiXCR, listing each CDR3 protein once. The sample yields over 1.5 million distinct CDR3 sequences, around 48% seen once. The sequenced sample was blood. These receptors were taken from a woman aged 40-49 years in good health. The CDR3 runs from the conserved cysteine through the conserved F or W. A D gene is named only where the DNA matches it firmly. Rows may omit the clone size; those that give it use once, few, many or a size class.

d_call j_call clone_size v_call cdr3_aa cdr3_nt
. TRBJ1-4 . TRBV7-2 CASSLVAAATNEKLFF TGTGCCAGCAGCTTAGTCGCGGCGGCAACTAATGAAAAACTGTTTTTT
. TRBJ2-1 few TRBV20-1 CSARLAPYEQFF TGCAGTGCTAGACTAGCCCCCTATGAGCAGTTCTTC
. TRBJ2-7 few TRBV3-1 CASSPYAGDSYEQYF TGTGCCAGCAGCCCCTATGCAGGGGACTCCTACGAGCAGTACTTC
. TRBJ2-5 . TRBV7-2 CASSLGGYKGAQYF TGTGCCAGCAGCCTAGGGGGATACAAGGGGGCCCAGTACTTC
TRBD2 TRBJ2-3 few TRBV7-8 CASSSHEAAGGPWDTQYF TGTGCCAGCAGCTCGCATGAGGCCGCGGGGGGGCCTTGGGATACGCAGTATTTT
TRBD1 TRBJ2-7 . TRBV4-2 CASSQAFKGTGASYEQYF TGTGCCAGCAGCCAAGCATTTAAGGGGACAGGGGCTTCCTACGAGCAGTACTTC
. TRBJ2-6 . TRBV29-1 CSVEQGPSSGANVLTF TGCAGCGTTGAGCAGGGGCCAAGCTCTGGGGCCAACGTCCTGACTTTC
. TRBJ2-7 few TRBV14 CASSQGVRVGYEQYF TGTGCCAGCAGCCAAGGTGTCAGGGTGGGCTACGAGCAGTACTTC
. TRBJ2-3 . TRBV11-2 CASSLEEGDTQYF TGTGCCAGCAGCTTAGAGGAAGGAGATACGCAGTATTTT
TRBD2 TRBJ2-3 few TRBV28 CASSLFAGGTDTQYF TGTGCCAGCAGTTTATTTGCGGGGGGCACAGATACGCAGTATTTT
TRBD1 TRBJ1-2 . TRBV29-1 CSVRGGGEMDYGYTF TGCAGCGTCCGAGGGGGCGGGGAGATGGACTATGGCTACACCTTC
. TRBJ2-2 . TRBV4-3 CASSQASRGSNTGELFF TGCGCCAGCAGCCAAGCTTCCAGAGGATCGAACACCGGGGAGCTGTTTTTT
. TRBJ1-2 . TRBV28 CAVPRTGRYGYTF TGTGCCGTCCCTCGAACAGGGCGATATGGCTACACCTTC
TRBD1 TRBJ2-6 . TRBV15 CATGEQGRANVLTF TGTGCCACCGGGGAACAGGGGAGGGCCAACGTCCTGACTTTC
. TRBJ1-2 . TRBV10-2 CASSDGFIRINYGYTF TGCGCCAGCAGTGATGGGTTTATTAGAATAAACTATGGCTACACCTTC
. TRBJ1-1 few TRBV6-5 CASSSGQSEAFF TGTGCCAGCAGCTCAGGACAGTCTGAAGCTTTCTTT
. TRBJ2-3 few TRBV6-5 CASSISGRAFTDTQYF TGTGCCAGCTCGATTTCAGGGCGGGCCTTCACAGATACGCAGTATTTT
TRBD2 TRBJ2-1 . TRBV4-1 CASTSNQRGLNNEQFF TGCGCCAGCACCTCCAATCAGCGGGGGTTAAACAACGAGCAGTTCTTC
. TRBJ2-2 . TRBV12-3/TRBV12-4 CASSVTGTGELFF TGTGCCAGCAGTGTAACAGGCACCGGGGAGCTGTTTTTT
. TRBJ2-7 . TRBV27 CASSPGTGFPTYEQYF TGTGCCAGCAGTCCCGGGACGGGATTCCCCACCTACGAGCAGTACTTC
. TRBJ2-1 . TRBV29-1 CSVTYNEQFF TGCAGCGTCACATACAATGAGCAGTTCTTC
TRBD1 TRBJ2-7 . TRBV5-1 CASSKGTEVSYEQYF TGCGCCAGCAGTAAAGGGACAGAGGTCTCCTACGAGCAGTACTTC
. TRBJ2-7 once TRBV20-1 CSAERAPYEQYF TGCAGTGCTGAGCGGGCCCCCTACGAGCAGTACTTC
. TRBJ2-2 few TRBV12-3/TRBV12-4 CAIIPGRKNTGELFF TGTGCCATCATCCCGGGACGGAAGAACACCGGGGAGCTGTTTTTT
TRBD2 TRBJ2-4 . TRBV5-1 CASSSYLAGGSKNIQYF TGCGCCAGCAGCTCCTACTTAGCGGGGGGATCCAAAAACATTCAGTACTTC
. TRBJ2-7 once TRBV5-1 CASSSGSHSYEQYF TGCGCCAGCAGCTCTGGGTCTCACTCCTACGAGCAGTACTTC
TRBD1 TRBJ2-7 . TRBV12-3/TRBV12-4 CASTPGGQGAYEQYF TGTGCCAGCACCCCGGGAGGACAGGGGGCCTACGAGCAGTACTTC
. TRBJ2-1 few TRBV5-1 CASSLQVVSAGEQFF TGCGCCAGCAGCTTGCAGGTGGTAAGTGCTGGTGAGCAGTTCTTC
TRBD1 TRBJ2-7 . TRBV2 CASPGTGPKSEQYF TGTGCCAGTCCCGGGACAGGGCCCAAAAGTGAGCAGTACTTC
TRBD1 TRBJ2-7 . TRBV29-1 CSVDTGTGEGGQYF TGCAGCGTAGATACCGGGACAGGGGAAGGCGGGCAGTACTTC
. TRBJ2-4 . TRBV7-6 CASSPLLGPFGEQYF TGTGCCAGCAGCCCCCTTTTAGGGCCTTTCGGGGAGCAGTACTTC
. TRBJ2-7 many TRBV29-1 CSVRRESSYEQYF TGCAGCGTTCGCAGGGAGTCCTCCTACGAGCAGTACTTC
. TRBJ2-1 . TRBV3-1 CASSQELHDEQFF TGTGCCAGCAGCCAGGAACTACACGATGAGCAGTTCTTC
. TRBJ1-5 few TRBV20-1 CSARTPGGSNQPQHF TGCAGTGCTAGGACCCCCGGGGGAAGCAATCAGCCCCAGCATTTT
. TRBJ1-2 . TRBV20-1 CSGRVETYGYTF TGCAGTGGCAGGGTAGAGACCTATGGCTACACCTTC
. TRBJ1-5 . TRBV12-3/TRBV12-4 CASSSGMGQPQHF TGTGCCAGCAGTTCAGGGATGGGTCAGCCCCAGCATTTT
. TRBJ2-7 many TRBV12-3/TRBV12-4 CASSQQSYEQYF TGTGCCAGCAGTCAACAGAGCTACGAGCAGTACTTC
. TRBJ1-4 . TRBV7-9 CASSSQGRRDEKLFF TGTGCCAGCAGCTCCCAGGGGCGCAGGGATGAAAAACTGTTTTTT
. TRBJ2-1 . TRBV3-1 CASSQSIRYGEQFF TGTGCCAGCAGCCAATCTATACGATACGGTGAGCAGTTCTTC
TRBD1 TRBJ2-1 few TRBV24-1 CATSEPGQENNEQFF TGTGCCACCAGTGAGCCGGGACAGGAGAACAATGAGCAGTTCTTC
TRBD1 TRBJ2-1 . TRBV10-3 CAISDRDRGKETQFF TGTGCCATCAGTGACCGGGACAGGGGGAAAGAGACCCAGTTCTTC
TRBD2 TRBJ2-1 . TRBV5-1 CANSQIAGGRNEQFF TGCGCCAACAGCCAAATAGCGGGGGGGCGTAATGAGCAGTTCTTC
. TRBJ2-3 . TRBV12-5 CASGPSLGVEQYF TGTGCTAGTGGTCCCTCCCTGGGGGTAGAGCAGTATTTT
. TRBJ1-2 . TRBV20-1 CSARSNLEGTNYGYTF TGTAGTGCTAGAAGTAATCTGGAAGGGACGAACTATGGCTACACCTTC
. TRBJ2-7 . TRBV6-1 CASSHRDTYYGQYF TGTGCCAGCAGCCACCGGGACACTTACTACGGGCAGTACTTC
TRBD1 TRBJ2-7 . TRBV5-1 CASNRGQGKDEQYF TGCGCCAGCAACAGAGGACAGGGGAAGGACGAGCAGTACTTC
. TRBJ1-1 . TRBV12-3/TRBV12-4 CASSGWGHRNTEAFF TGTGCCAGCAGTGGCTGGGGACACCGGAACACTGAAGCTTTCTTT
. TRBJ1-3 . TRBV20-1 CSAPEYSGNTIYF TGCAGTGCGCCCGAGTACTCTGGAAACACCATATATTTT
. TRBJ2-5 . TRBV6-6 CASSYSRGGRQETQYF TGTGCCAGCAGCTACTCCCGTGGAGGCAGACAAGAGACCCAGTACTTC
. TRBJ2-1 . TRBV20-1 CSAKTLSSYNEQFF TGCAGTGCCAAGACTTTAAGCTCCTACAATGAGCAGTTCTTC
. TRBJ1-4 . TRBV7-2 CASSLVGGTTNEKLFF TGTGCCAGCAGCTTAGTGGGTGGGACAACTAATGAAAAACTGTTTTTT
TRBD1 TRBJ2-1 . TRBV5-1 CASSSTGVTDNEQFF TGCGCCAGCAGCTCGACAGGGGTGACGGACAATGAGCAGTTCTTC
. TRBJ2-5 . TRBV29-1 CSAHTGETQYF TGCAGCGCTCATACGGGGGAGACCCAGTACTTC
. TRBJ1-2 few TRBV27 CASSFRAGVGTAEDGYTF TGTGCCAGCAGTTTTCGCGCCGGGGTTGGGACGGCGGAGGATGGCTACACCTTC
TRBD2 TRBJ2-1 . TRBV2 CASSERTSAEQFF TGTGCCAGCAGTGAAAGGACTAGCGCTGAGCAGTTCTTC
. TRBJ1-1 . TRBV6-5 CASSYSARSPTEAFF TGTGCCAGCAGTTACTCGGCGAGGTCGCCCACTGAAGCTTTCTTT
TRBD1 TRBJ2-1 . TRBV20-1 CSARDGPGTGGSVRYNEQFF TGCAGTGCTAGAGACGGACCCGGGACAGGGGGCTCGGTCCGTTACAATGAGCAGTTCTTC
TRBD1 TRBJ1-5 few TRBV5-1 CASSDGQGGQPQHF TGCGCCAGCAGCGACGGACAGGGCGGTCAGCCCCAGCATTTT
TRBD2 TRBJ2-3 . TRBV4-3 CASSRQAGGQNTQYF TGCGCCAGCAGCCGTCAGGCGGGGGGGCAAAATACGCAGTATTTT